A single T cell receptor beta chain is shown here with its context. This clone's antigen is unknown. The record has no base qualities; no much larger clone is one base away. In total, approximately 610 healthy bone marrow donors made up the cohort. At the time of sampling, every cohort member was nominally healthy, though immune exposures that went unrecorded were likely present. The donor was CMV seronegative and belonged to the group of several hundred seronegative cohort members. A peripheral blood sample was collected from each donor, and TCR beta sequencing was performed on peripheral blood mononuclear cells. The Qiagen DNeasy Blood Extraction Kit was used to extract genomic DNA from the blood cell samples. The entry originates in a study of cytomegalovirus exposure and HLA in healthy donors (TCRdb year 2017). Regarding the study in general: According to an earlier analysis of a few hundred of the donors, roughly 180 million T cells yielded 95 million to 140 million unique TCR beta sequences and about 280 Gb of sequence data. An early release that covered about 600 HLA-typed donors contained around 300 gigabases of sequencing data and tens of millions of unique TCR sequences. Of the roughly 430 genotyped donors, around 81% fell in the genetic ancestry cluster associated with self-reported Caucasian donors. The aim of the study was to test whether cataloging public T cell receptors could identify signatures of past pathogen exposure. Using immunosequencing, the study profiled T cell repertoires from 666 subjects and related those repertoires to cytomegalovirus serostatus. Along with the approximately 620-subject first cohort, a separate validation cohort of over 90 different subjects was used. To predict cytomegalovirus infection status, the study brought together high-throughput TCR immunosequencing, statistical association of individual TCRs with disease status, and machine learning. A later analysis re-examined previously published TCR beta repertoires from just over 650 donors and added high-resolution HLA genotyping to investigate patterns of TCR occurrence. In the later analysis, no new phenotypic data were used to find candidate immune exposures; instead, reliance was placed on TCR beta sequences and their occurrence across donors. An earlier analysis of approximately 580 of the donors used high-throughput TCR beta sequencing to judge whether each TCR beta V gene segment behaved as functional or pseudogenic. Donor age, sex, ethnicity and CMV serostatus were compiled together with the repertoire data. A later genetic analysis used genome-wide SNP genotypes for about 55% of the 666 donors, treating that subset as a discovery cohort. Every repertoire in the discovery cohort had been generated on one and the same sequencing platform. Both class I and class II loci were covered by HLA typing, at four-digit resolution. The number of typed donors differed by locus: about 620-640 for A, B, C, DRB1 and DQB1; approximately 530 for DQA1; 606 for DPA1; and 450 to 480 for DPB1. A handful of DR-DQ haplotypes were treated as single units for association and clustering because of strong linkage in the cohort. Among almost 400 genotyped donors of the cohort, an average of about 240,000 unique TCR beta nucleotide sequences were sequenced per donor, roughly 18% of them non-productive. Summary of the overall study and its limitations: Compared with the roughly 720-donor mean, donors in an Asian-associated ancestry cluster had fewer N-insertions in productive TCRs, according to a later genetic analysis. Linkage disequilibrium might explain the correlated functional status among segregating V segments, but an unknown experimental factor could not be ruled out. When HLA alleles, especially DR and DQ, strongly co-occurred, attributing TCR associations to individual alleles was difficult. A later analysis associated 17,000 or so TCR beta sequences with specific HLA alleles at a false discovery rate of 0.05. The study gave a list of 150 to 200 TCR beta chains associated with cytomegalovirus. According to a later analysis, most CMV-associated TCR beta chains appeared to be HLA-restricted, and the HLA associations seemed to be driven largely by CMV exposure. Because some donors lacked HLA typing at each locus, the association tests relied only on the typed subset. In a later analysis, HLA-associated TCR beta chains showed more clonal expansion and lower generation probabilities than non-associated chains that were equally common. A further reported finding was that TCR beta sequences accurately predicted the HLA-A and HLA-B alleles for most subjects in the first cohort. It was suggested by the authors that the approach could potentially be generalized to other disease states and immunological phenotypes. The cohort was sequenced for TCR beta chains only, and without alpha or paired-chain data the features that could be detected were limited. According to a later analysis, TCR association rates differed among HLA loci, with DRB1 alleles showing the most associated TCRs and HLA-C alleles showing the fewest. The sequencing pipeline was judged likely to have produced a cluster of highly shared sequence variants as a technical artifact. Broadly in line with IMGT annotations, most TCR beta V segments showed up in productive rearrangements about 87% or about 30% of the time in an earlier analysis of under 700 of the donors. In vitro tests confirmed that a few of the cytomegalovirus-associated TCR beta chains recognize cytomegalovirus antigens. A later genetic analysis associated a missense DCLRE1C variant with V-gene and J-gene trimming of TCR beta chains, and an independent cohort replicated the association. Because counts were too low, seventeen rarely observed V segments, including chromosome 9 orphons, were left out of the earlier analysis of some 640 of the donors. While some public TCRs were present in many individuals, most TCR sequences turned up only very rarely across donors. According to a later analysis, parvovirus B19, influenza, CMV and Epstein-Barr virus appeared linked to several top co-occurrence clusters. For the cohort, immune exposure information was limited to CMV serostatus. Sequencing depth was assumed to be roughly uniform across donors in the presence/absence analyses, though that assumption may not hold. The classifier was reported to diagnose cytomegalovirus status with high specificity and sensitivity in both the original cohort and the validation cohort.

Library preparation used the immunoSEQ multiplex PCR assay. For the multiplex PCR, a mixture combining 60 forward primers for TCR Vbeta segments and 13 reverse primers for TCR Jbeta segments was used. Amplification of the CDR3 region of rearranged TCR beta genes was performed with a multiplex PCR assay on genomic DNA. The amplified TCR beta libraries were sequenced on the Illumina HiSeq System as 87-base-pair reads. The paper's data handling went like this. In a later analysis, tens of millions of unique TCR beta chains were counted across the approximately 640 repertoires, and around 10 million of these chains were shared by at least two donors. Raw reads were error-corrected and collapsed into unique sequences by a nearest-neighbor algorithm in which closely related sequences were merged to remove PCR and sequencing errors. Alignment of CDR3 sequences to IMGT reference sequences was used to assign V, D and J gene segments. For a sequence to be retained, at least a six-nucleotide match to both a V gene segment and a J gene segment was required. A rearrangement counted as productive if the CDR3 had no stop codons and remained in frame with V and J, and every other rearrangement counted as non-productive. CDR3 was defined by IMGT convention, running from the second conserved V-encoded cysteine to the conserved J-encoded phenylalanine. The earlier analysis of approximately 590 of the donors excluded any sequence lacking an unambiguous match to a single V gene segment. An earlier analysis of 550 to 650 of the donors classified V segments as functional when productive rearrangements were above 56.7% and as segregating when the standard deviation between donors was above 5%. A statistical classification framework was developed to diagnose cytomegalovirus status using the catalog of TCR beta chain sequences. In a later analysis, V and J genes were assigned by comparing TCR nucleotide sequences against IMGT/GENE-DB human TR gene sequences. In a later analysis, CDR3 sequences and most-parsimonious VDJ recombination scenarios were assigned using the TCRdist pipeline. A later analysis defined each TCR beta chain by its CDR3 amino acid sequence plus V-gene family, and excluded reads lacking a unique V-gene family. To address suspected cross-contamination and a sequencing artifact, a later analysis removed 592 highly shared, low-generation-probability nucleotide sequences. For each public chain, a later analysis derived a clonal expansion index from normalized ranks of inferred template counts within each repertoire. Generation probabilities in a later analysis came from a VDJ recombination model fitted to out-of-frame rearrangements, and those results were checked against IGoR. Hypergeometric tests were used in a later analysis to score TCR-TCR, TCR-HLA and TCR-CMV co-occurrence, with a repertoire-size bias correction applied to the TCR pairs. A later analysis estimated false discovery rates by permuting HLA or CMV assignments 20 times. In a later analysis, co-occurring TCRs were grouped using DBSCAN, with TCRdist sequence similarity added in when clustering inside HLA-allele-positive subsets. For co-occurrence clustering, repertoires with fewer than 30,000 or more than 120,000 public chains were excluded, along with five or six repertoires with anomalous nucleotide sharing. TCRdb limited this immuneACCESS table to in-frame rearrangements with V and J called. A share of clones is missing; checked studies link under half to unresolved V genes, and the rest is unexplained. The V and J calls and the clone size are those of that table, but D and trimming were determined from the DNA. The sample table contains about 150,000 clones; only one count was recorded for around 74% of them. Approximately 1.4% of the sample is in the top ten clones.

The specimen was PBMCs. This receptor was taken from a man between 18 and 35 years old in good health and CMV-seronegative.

The CDR3 amino acid sequence is: CASSIPNSGRLDTQYF. The DNA sequence reads TGTGCCAGTAGTATACCCAATAGCGGGAGATTAGATACGCAGTATTTT. The rearranged chain carries TRBV19 and TRBJ2-3, with 9 middle bases fitting TRBD2. The CDR1 and CDR2 encoded by the germline V gene (reference sequence) are LNHDA and SQIVND. From V the trimming removes 2 bases and from J it removes 5 bases, while the gene matches leave 8 bases of the junction unaccounted for. From the cysteine through the phenylalanine, the CDR3 covers 16 amino acids. The read is trimmed to its CDR3 DNA, 48 bases read in frame from base 1. This CDR3, with the reference TRBV19 and TRBJ2-3 proteins standing in past its ends, gives the full variable domain DGGITQSPKYLFRKEGQNVTLSCEQNLNHDAMYWYRQDPGQGLRLIYYSQIVNDFQKGDIAEGYSVSREKKESFPLTVTSAQKNPTAFYLCASSIPNSGRLDTQYFGPGTRLTVL.